These T cell receptor beta chains were read from a single sample in a study of shared clonotypes between healthy human individuals. Sequencing used immunoSEQ multiplex PCR; TCRdb keeps in-frame clones, though not all of them. The table shows about 2,500,000 clones, with around 90% occurring only once. Material for sequencing was naive CD4+ T cells sorted from blood. These receptors were obtained from a man between 18 and 29 years old in good health. Both conserved end residues are part of each CDR3. D genes are given only for firm matches. Only part of the rows carry a size: once, few, many, or a class if the clone is expanded.

CDR3: CASSQGPDRDNGYTF; DNA: TGCGCCAGCAGCCAAGGTCCGGACAGGGATAATGGCTACACCTTC; J: TRBJ1-2; size: -; V: TRBV4-1; D: TRBD1
CDR3: CASSQAASGTDTQYF; DNA: TGTGCCAGCTCACAAGCGGCTAGCGGCACAGATACGCAGTATTTT; J: TRBJ2-3; size: -; V: TRBV18; D: -
CDR3: CASSITSGKNIQYF; DNA: TGTGCCAGTAGTATAACTAGCGGAAAAAACATTCAGTACTTC; J: TRBJ2-4; size: once; V: TRBV19; D: TRBD2
CDR3: CASNLGGPLSYEQYF; DNA: TGTGCCAGCAACCTAGGGGGACCGCTCTCCTACGAGCAGTACTTC; J: TRBJ2-7; size: -; V: TRBV6-1; D: -
CDR3: CAWMRGQANTEAFF; DNA: TGTGCCTGGATGCGGGGACAGGCGAACACTGAAGCTTTCTTT; J: TRBJ1-1; size: -; V: TRBV30; D: TRBD1
CDR3: CASSIDRGQETQYF; DNA: TGCGCCAGCAGCATCGACAGGGGGCAAGAGACCCAGTACTTC; J: TRBJ2-5; size: once; V: TRBV5-1; D: TRBD1
CDR3: CASSFRTGPNEQYF; DNA: TGTGCCAGCAGCTTTCGGACAGGGCCCAACGAGCAGTACTTC; J: TRBJ2-7; size: -; V: TRBV11-2; D: TRBD1
CDR3: CASSIGSGLAEETQYF; DNA: TGTGCCAGTAGTATCGGTTCGGGACTAGCGGAAGAGACCCAGTACTTC; J: TRBJ2-5; size: once; V: TRBV19; D: TRBD2
CDR3: CASSPFQGGKNIQYF; DNA: TGTGCCAGCAGTCCGTTTCAGGGAGGCAAAAACATTCAGTACTTC; J: TRBJ2-4; size: -; V: TRBV2; D: -
CDR3: CASSQDSSYEQYF; DNA: TGTGCCAGCAGCCAGGACAGTAGCTACGAGCAGTACTTC; J: TRBJ2-7; size: -; V: TRBV5-4; D: -
CDR3: CASSAGTSGMNEQFF; DNA: TGCGCCAGCAGCGCCGGGACTAGCGGGATGAATGAGCAGTTCTTC; J: TRBJ2-1; size: -; V: TRBV5-1; D: TRBD2
CDR3: CASSSRLVTYGYTF; DNA: TGTGCCAGCAGCTCAAGACTCGTTACCTATGGCTACACCTTC; J: TRBJ1-2; size: -; V: TRBV5-8; D: -
CDR3: CASSYTGQGSYNEQFF; DNA: TGTGCCAGCTCTTACACGGGACAGGGTTCCTACAATGAGCAGTTCTTC; J: TRBJ2-1; size: -; V: TRBV18; D: TRBD1
CDR3: CASSSGTGNQETQYF; DNA: TGTGCCAGCAGTTCCGGGACAGGGAATCAAGAGACCCAGTACTTC; J: TRBJ2-5; size: -; V: TRBV9; D: TRBD1
CDR3: CASSVDGGSYEQYF; DNA: TGTGCCAGCAGCGTAGATGGCGGATCCTACGAGCAGTACTTC; J: TRBJ2-7; size: once; V: TRBV9; D: -
CDR3: CASSQGSSPSTDTQYF; DNA: TGTGCCAGCAGCCAAGGTAGCTCACCAAGCACAGATACGCAGTATTTT; J: TRBJ2-3; size: -; V: TRBV4-2; D: -
CDR3: CASSLGNHGPYEQYF; DNA: TGTGCCAGCAGCTTAGGCAACCATGGGCCTTACGAGCAGTACTTC; J: TRBJ2-7; size: few; V: TRBV7-9; D: -